This T cell receptor (beta chain) was sequenced during a study of cytomegalovirus exposure and HLA in healthy donors. Findings and limits, study-wide: Among the CMV-associated chains, a few were confirmed in vitro as specific for CMV antigens.

As regards this clone: The antigen is unknown.

The CDR3 has 13 residues. CDR1 SGHAT and CDR2 FQNNGV come from the germline V gene. The V and J ends lost 5 bases and 7 bases respectively, with 15 bases between them. The repertoire was sequenced with immunoSEQ multiplex PCR; TCRdb's copy has only in-frame clones and lacks some. The table has under 350,000 clones, 86% seen once. The origin of this receptor is a woman in her late teens or twenties in good health and CMV-seronegative. The chain is built from TRBV11-2 and TRBJ2-7; no clear D gene. Sequenced material: PBMCs. In DNA form, the CDR3 reads TGTGCCAGCAGCGGGCCGAGCTTAGAAGAGCAGTACTTC. Its protein product is CASSGPSLEEQYF.